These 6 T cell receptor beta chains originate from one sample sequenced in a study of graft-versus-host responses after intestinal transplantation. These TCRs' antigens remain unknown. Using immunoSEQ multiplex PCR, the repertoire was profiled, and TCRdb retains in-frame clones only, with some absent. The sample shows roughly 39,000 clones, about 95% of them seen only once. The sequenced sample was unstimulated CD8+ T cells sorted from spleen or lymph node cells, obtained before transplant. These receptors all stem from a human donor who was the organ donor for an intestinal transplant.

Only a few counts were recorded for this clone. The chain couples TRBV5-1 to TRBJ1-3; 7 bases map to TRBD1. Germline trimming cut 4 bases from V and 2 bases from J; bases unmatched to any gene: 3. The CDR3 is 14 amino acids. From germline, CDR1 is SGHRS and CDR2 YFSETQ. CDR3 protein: CASSETGTGNTIYF. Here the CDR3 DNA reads TGCGCCAGCAGCGAGACAGGGACTGGAAACACCATATATTTT.

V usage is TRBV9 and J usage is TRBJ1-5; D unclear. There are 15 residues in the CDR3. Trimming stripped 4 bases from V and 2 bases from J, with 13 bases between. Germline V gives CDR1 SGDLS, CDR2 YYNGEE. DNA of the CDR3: TGTGCCAGCAGCCGGTGGGGAGTTCGCAATCAGCCCCAGCATTTT. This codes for CASSRWGVRNQPQHF.

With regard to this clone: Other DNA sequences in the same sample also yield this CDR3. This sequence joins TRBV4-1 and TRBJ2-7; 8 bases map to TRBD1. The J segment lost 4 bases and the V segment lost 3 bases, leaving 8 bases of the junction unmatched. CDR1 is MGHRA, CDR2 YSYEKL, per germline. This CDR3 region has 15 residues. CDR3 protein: CASSQDGQGSYEQYF. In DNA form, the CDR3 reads TGCGCCAGCAGCCAGGACGGACAGGGTTCGTACGAGCAGTACTTC.

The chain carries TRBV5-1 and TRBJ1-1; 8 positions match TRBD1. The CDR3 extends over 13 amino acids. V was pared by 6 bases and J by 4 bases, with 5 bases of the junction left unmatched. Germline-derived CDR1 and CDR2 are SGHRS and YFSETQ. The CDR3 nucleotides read TGCGCCAGCATCGCCGACAGGGGCACTGAAGCTTTCTTT. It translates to CASIADRGTEAFF.

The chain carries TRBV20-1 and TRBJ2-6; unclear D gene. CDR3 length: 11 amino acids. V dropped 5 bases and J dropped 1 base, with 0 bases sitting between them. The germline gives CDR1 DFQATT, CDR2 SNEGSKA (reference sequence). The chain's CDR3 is CSASGANVLTF. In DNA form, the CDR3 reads TGCAGTGCTTCTGGGGCCAACGTCCTGACTTTC.

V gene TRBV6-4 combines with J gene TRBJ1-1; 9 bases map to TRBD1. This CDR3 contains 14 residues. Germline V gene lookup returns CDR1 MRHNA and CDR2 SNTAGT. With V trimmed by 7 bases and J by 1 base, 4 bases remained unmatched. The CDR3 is CASTHRGPNTEAFF. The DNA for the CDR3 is TGTGCCAGCACCCACAGGGGGCCGAACACTGAAGCTTTCTTT.